This TCR beta chain was retrieved from a study of T cell changes during pregnancy in multiple sclerosis (dated by TCRdb to the late 2010s). The study in broad terms: The study examined how the T cell repertoire changed over the course of pregnancy in women with multiple sclerosis.

Receptor amplification or capture employed the immunoSEQ multiplex PCR assay. In TCRdb, the immuneACCESS table is reduced to in-frame sequences with V and J assigned. These tables do not hold every clone; where another copy was compared, an unresolved V gene accounts for under half, and the others remain unexplained. The sample has 83,000 or so clones on record, approximately 93% of them singletons. Jointly, the top ten make up roughly 1.7% of the sample. As for this clone: There is no known antigen for this receptor. Base quality data are lacking; no much larger clone is found one base away.

The germline V gene (reference sequence) specifies MNHEY as CDR1 and SMNVEV as CDR2. V sheds 5 bases and J sheds 9 bases, leaving 14 bases between their ends. There are 13 amino acids in the CDR3, from cysteine to phenylalanine inclusive. Only the CDR3 region is kept as DNA, spanning 39 bases read in frame from base 1. The receptor was derived from a female donor in good health, enrolled as a control in a pregnancy study. The sequencing used peripheral blood, collected after pregnancy. The receptor chain draws on TRBV27 and TRBJ2-1; the D gene cannot be resolved reliably. CDR3 loop: CASSPRSYGEQFF. The nucleotide sequence reads TGTGCCAGCAGTCCGCGATCGTACGGTGAGCAGTTCTTC.